This T cell receptor (beta chain) was sequenced for a study of cytomegalovirus exposure and HLA in healthy donors. The PCR made use of 60 Vbeta and 13 Jbeta primers. Produced via immunoSEQ multiplex PCR; TCRdb's table is partial and in-frame only. This sample has over 150,000 clones, with roughly 77% found just once. The sample holds a few counts of this clone. As yet, its antigen is unknown. Per germline, CDR1 SEHNR and CDR2 FQNEAQ (reference sequence). The CDR3 has 13 residues. J lost 4 bases, V lost 5 bases, and 3 bases had no gene match. Notes on the study in general: Associated with cytomegalovirus, according to the listing, were 150 to 200 TCR beta chains.

The gene calls are TRBV7-9 and TRBJ2-5, with 8 nucleotides matching TRBD1. The sequencing sample was made of PBMCs. The sequence came from a male donor in good health and CMV-seronegative. The CDR3 DNA reads TGTGCCAGCAGCCCCAGGGGGCCAGAGACCCAGTACTTC. Amino acid sequence: CASSPRGPETQYF.